This TCR beta chain comes out of a study of T cells after yellow fever vaccination. Regarding the study as a whole: Reappearance after the booster was seen for most primary-vaccination clones, at 96% CD4 and 75% to 90% CD8. Weaker overall, the secondary response nonetheless peaked faster (day 5 versus 15). One caveat is that FACS-sorted repertoires could contain abundant clonotypes contaminating from the bulk population.

Each CDR3 protein is one row after TCRdb ran MiXCR on the 5' RACE reads. The table has some 600,000 distinct CDR3 sequences, 17% seen once. The length of the CDR3 is 15 residues. The V gene's germline CDR1 is LGHNA and CDR2 YSLEER. V was cut by 0 bases and J by 7 bases, with 13 bases left in between. For this clonotype: The target antigen is unknown.

The rearrangement joins TRBV4-3 to TRBJ2-1, with D perhaps matching TRBD2 (5 bases). The source is a man aged 18 to 29 who received the YFV17D yellow fever vaccine. The material sequenced was PBMCs, taken around 5 days after the first yellow fever vaccination. The CDR3 DNA sequence: TGCGCCAGCAGCCAAGATGGAGCGCGAGGGAATGAGCAGTTCTTC. Protein: CASSQDGARGNEQFF.